What follows are 21 T cell receptor beta chains derived from one specimen sequenced in a study of blood T cells in healthy people across ages. For the second PCR, which ran for about 7 to 11 cycles, a sample-barcoded 5' primer and a J-beta primer mix were used. TCRdb re-analysed the 5' RACE reads in MiXCR, keeping a single row per CDR3 protein. Counted here are about 1.7 million distinct CDR3 sequences, 28% occurring once; the ten biggest clones make up roughly 8%. Sequenced input: blood. These receptors originate from a woman aged 25 to 39 in good health.

As concerns this clonotype: This may come from a read error, since a much larger clone is one base off. This CDR3 fails to terminate in the conserved phenylalanine or tryptophan, so it likely reflects a read error. The rearrangement uses TRBV15 and TRBJ2-1; 8 bases map to TRBD2. The CDR3 covers 16 residues. Trimming cost V 3 bases and J 3 bases; bases outside gene matches: 7. Per germline, CDR1 LNHNV and CDR2 YYDKDF (reference sequence). The CDR3 sequence: CATSSLSGSRYNEQFL. The CDR3 coding sequence is TGTGCCACCAGCAGTCTGAGCGGGAGTCGCTACAATGAGCAGTTCTTA.

In its sample, this clonotype was seen many times. The rearrangement links TRBV20-1 to TRBJ2-7; 9 bases are shared with TRBD1. V lost 4 bases, J lost 5 bases, and 9 bases stayed unmatched. Germline-derived CDR1 and CDR2 are DFQATT and SNEGSKA (reference sequence). The CDR3 covers 14 residues. The CDR3 DNA reads as TGCAGTGCTACCGCCGGGACAGGGAGGAACGAGCAGTACTTC. This encodes CSATAGTGRNEQYF.

The gene calls are TRBV5-4 and TRBJ2-1, with D maybe TRBD2 (6 bases). The V gene's germline CDR1 is SGHNT and CDR2 YYREEE (reference sequence). V was cut by 4 bases and J by 6 bases, with 11 bases left in between. The CDR3 contains 13 residues. CDR3 in DNA: TGTGCCAGCAGCCAGAGACTAGGCAATGAGCAGTTCTTC. This translates into CASSQRLGNEQFF. The whole variable domain, filled in from reference TRBV5-4 and TRBJ2-1, reads ETGVTQSPTHLIKTRGQQVTLRCSSQSGHNTVSWYQQALGQGPQFIFQYYREEENGRGNFPPRFSGLQFPNYSSELNVNALELDDSALYLCASSQRLGNEQFFGPGTRLTVL.

This clonotype was picked up many times. The J gene is TRBJ2-1, the V gene TRBV5-4; no definite D call. V lost 2 bases, J lost 10 bases, and 7 bases lay in between. Germline values: CDR1 SGHNT, CDR2 YYREEE (reference sequence). CDR3 length: 11 amino acids. Written as DNA, the CDR3 is TGTGCCAGCAGCTTACGTTGGGAGCAGTTCTTC. This gives the protein CASSLRWEQFF.

This clonotype was seen at least ten times. The CDR3 nucleotides read TGCAGTGCTTACCCCTTTAGCGGGAGGGTTGGCGAGCAGTACTTC. Translating gives CSAYPFSGRVGEQYF. The chain links TRBV20-1 to TRBJ2-7; TRBD2 matches at 11 bases. The CDR3 loop spans 15 amino acids. Germline CDR1 reads DFQATT; CDR2 reads SNEGSKA (reference sequence). V lost 5 bases and J lost 6; bases outside the gene matches: 12.

For this clonotype: This could be a read error, since a much larger clone is one nucleotide away. The V and J genes are TRBV5-1 and TRBJ2-7; 7 nucleotides align to TRBD2. This CDR3 is built from 13 residues. The germline CDR1 and CDR2 sequences are SGHRS and YFSETQ. As DNA, the CDR3 is TGCGCCAGCAGACCCCGGGAGGATTACGAGCGGTACTTC. This codes for CASRPREDYERYF.

The table lists this clonotype with many counts. The chain joins TRBV5-1 to TRBJ2-1; tentative D call: TRBD1 (7 bases). V lost 0 bases and J lost 9, with 16 bases in between. The CDR3 has 15 amino acids. Per the germline V gene, CDR1 is SGHRS and CDR2 is YFSETQ. CDR3 in amino acids: CASSLDPGGTGEQFF. The CDR3 nucleotides are TGCGCCAGCAGCTTGGATCCAGGGGGGACGGGTGAGCAGTTCTTC.

This clonotype was found a few times. For the CDR3, the DNA is TGTGCCAGCAGCTTAGGCGCCCTTTGGACGGATAGAGGGATTGGGCAGTACTTC. Residues: CASSLGALWTDRGIGQYF. The chain is built from TRBV7-9 and TRBJ2-7; tentative D call: TRBD2 (5 bases). V lost 1 base to trimming and J lost 9 bases, with 28 bases between them. Germline values: CDR1 SEHNR, CDR2 FQNEAQ (reference sequence). This CDR3 has 18 amino acids.

Regarding this clonotype: This may be a read error, as it is one base from a much larger clone. V and J are TRBV5-1 and TRBJ2-1; D is ambiguous. Deletions cut 5 bases from V and 8 bases from J, with 17 bases between. This CDR3 is built from 14 residues. Germline assignment: CDR1 SGHRS and CDR2 YFSETQ. This CDR3 is CASRYEDTYDEQFF. The CDR3 bases are TGCGCCAGCAGATATGAAGACACATACGATGAGCAGTTCTTC.

This clonotype was found once. V usage is TRBV29-1 and J usage is TRBJ1-2, with 7 bases matching TRBD1. In germline, CDR1 is SQVTM, CDR2 ANQGSEA. The CDR3 runs 11 residues. The junction had 6 bases not matched to a gene; V was cut back by 6 bases and J by 8 bases. The CDR3 here is CSVSSDRGYTF. In nucleotides, the CDR3 is TGCAGCGTCTCCTCGGACAGGGGCTACACCTTC.

In its sample, this clonotype was seen many times. The chain uses TRBV29-1 and TRBJ2-5, with 10 bases matching TRBD2. The V and J ends lost 1 base and 3 bases, in that order; junction bases with no gene match: 11. CDR3 length: 17 residues. CDR1 and CDR2 (germline): SQVTM, ANQGSEA. CDR3 coding DNA: TGCAGCGTTGAAGCCGTCATAGCGGGGGGCCCTAAAGAGACCCAGTACTTC. Residues: CSVEAVIAGGPKETQYF.

The chain uses TRBV7-9 and TRBJ2-1, with TRBD2 identical over 11 bases. CDR1 is SEHNR, CDR2 FQNEAQ, per germline (reference sequence). After removal of 1 base from V and 3 bases from J, the junction contained 2 bases not matched to a gene. The CDR3 sequence is 16 residues long. CDR3 amino acids: CASSLGSGRVYNEQFF. The CDR3 DNA reads as TGTGCCAGCAGCTTAGGTAGCGGGAGGGTCTACAATGAGCAGTTCTTC.

The rearrangement links TRBV5-1 to TRBJ1-1; 8 bases match TRBD1. The ends lost 4 bases at V and 7 bases at J; junction bases unmatched: 9. The CDR3 loop spans 14 amino acids. Looked up from germline, CDR1 is SGHRS and CDR2 is YFSETQ. Here the CDR3 DNA reads TGCGCCAGCAGCGCCGGGACAGGCGGGGGTGAAGCTTTCTTT. Translated, it gives CASSAGTGGGEAFF. The whole variable domain, remainder taken from reference TRBV5-1 and TRBJ1-1, is KAGVTQTPRYLIKTRGQQVTLSCSPISGHRSVSWYQQTPGQGLQFLFEYFSETQRNKGNFPGRFSGRQFSNSRSEMNVSTLELGDSALYLCASSAGTGGGEAFFGQGTRLTVV.

With regard to this clonotype: A read error may produce the germline difference seen at one junction end. The rearrangement links TRBV20-1 to TRBJ2-4; D remains ambiguous. CDR3 size: 13 residues. Germline CDR1 and CDR2: DFQATT and SNEGSKA (reference sequence). The CDR3 region is CSVRDRVANIQYF. CDR3 DNA sequence: TGCAGTGTTAGAGATCGGGTTGCGAACATTCAGTACTTC.

This clonotype turned up a few times. The rearrangement uses TRBV19 and TRBJ1-6; D is possibly TRBD1 (5 bases). V dropped 0 bases and J dropped 7 bases, with 19 bases sitting between them. Germline CDR1 reads LNHDA; CDR2 reads SQIVND (reference sequence). This CDR3 spans 18 amino acids. The CDR3 DNA sequence: TGTGCCAGTAGTATAGATTGGTCCCCCGGGACGGAGAATTCACCCCTCCACTTT. This codes for CASSIDWSPGTENSPLHF.

The rearrangement joins TRBV12-3 or TRBV12-4 to TRBJ2-1; the match to TRBD2 covers 9 bases. This CDR3 is 12 amino acids long. V shed 8 bases, J shed 14 bases, and the junction held 10 bases outside the gene matches. The CDR3 reads CASGRSGSSEFF. The CDR3 nucleotides are TGTGCCAGCGGCCGTAGCGGGAGTAGCGAGTTCTTC.

This clonotype has a count of ten or more. The chain recombines TRBV20-1 with TRBJ2-7; 8 bases line up with TRBD1. CDR3 size: 15 residues. Unmatched junction bases numbered 5, after V lost 0 bases and J lost 1 base. Germline values: CDR1 DFQATT, CDR2 SNEGSKA (reference sequence). For the CDR3, the DNA is TGCAGTGCTAGAGAACCGAGACAGGGGTCCTACGAGCAGTACTTC. This sequence encodes CSAREPRQGSYEQYF.

There are many counts of this clonotype. The chain links TRBV12-3 or TRBV12-4 to TRBJ2-1; possibly TRBD1 for D (5 bases). The CDR3 is 14 amino acids. V lost 5 bases, J lost 9 bases, and 17 bases lay in between. The CDR3 protein is CASSARGIRGEQFF. CDR3 in DNA: TGTGCCAGCAGTGCCCGAGGTATAAGGGGTGAGCAGTTCTTC.

The sample holds a few counts of this clonotype. The CDR3, as DNA: TGCAGCGTTGCGGCGGGGCTAGCGGATAGGGAGACCCGGTACTTC. This gives the protein CSVAAGLADRETRYF. The V call is TRBV29-1, the J call TRBJ2-7; 7 nucleotides agree with TRBD2. V gave up 4 bases and J gave up 12 bases; unmatched junction bases: 21. The CDR3 spans 15 residues. Germline CDR1 reads SQVTM; CDR2 reads ANQGSEA.

Details on this clonotype: The CDR3 ends on some other residue instead of the conserved phenylalanine or tryptophan, so this is likely a read error. The V call is TRBV5-1, the J call TRBJ1-5, with D possibly being TRBD1 (5 bases). This CDR3 is 14 amino acids long. Per the germline V gene, CDR1 is SGHRS and CDR2 is YFSETQ. The V and J ends lost 8 bases and 2 bases respectively, with 14 bases between them. In DNA, the CDR3 is TGCGCCAGAGCCGAGGGGTCCGGCAATCAGCCCCAGCATTTG. Its translation is CARAEGSGNQPQHL.

This sequence joins TRBV7-9 and TRBJ2-1; 7 nucleotides agree with TRBD2. The CDR3 loop spans 15 amino acids. The V segment lost 5 bases and the J segment 12 bases; nucleotides outside the gene matches: 16. Germline CDR1 reads SEHNR; CDR2 reads FQNEAQ (reference sequence). CDR3 region: CASSLGKTSSSGQFF. The CDR3 DNA reads TGTGCCAGCAGCCTAGGGAAGACGTCCTCTAGCGGGCAGTTCTTC.